This entry is about one T cell receptor beta chain. Its target is unknown. The data are from a study of cytomegalovirus exposure and HLA in healthy donors. Notes on the study in general: In a later analysis, an Asian-associated ancestry cluster reportedly showed fewer N-insertions than the roughly 650-donor mean.

Germline CDR1 reads KGHSH; CDR2 reads LQKENI. This CDR3 is built from 17 residues. V dropped 6 bases and J dropped 2; count of bases not matched to a gene: 13. The PCR made use of 60 Vbeta and 13 Jbeta primers. This table comes from immunoSEQ multiplex PCR, and its TCRdb copy is limited to in-frame clones, with some not included. The data hold 200,000 or so clones, with approximately 81% observed a single time. Sequenced input: PBMCs. The chain joins TRBV18 to TRBJ2-1; 7 bases fit TRBD1. The TCR originated in a boy between 10 and 17 years old in good health and CMV-seronegative. CDR3 loop: CASSPASTGDTYNEQFF. CDR3 DNA sequence: TGTGCCAGCTCCCCAGCGTCTACAGGGGATACCTACAATGAGCAGTTCTTC.